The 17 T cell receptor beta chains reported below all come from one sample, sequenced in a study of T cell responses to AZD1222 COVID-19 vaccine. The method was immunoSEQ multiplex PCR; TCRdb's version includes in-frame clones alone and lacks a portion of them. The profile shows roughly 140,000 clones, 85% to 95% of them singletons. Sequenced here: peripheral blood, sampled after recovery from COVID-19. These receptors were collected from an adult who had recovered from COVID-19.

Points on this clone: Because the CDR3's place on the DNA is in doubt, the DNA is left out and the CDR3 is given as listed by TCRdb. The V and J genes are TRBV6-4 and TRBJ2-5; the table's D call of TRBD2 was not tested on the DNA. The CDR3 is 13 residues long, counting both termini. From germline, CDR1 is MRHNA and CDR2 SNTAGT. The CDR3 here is CASSSSRGETQYF.

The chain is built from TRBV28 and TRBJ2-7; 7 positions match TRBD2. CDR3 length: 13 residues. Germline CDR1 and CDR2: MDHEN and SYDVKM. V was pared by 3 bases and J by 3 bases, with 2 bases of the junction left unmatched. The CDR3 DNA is TGTGCCAGCAGTTTGACTAGCAGCTACGAGCAGTACTTC. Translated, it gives CASSLTSSYEQYF.

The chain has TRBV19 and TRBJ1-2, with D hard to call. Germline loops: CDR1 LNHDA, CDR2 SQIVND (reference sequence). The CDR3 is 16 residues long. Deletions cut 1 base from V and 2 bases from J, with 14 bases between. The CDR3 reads CASSIARGQLNYGYTF. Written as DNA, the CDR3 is TGTGCCAGTAGTATAGCCCGAGGGCAGCTGAACTATGGCTACACCTTC.

In DNA form, the CDR3 reads TGTGCCATCAGCGTAGTGGGTCGGGATATTCAGACTGAAGCTTTCTTT. Protein: CAISVVGRDIQTEAFF. The chain has TRBV10-3 and TRBJ1-1, with no clear D. V lost 6 bases and J lost 5, with 22 bases in between. In germline, CDR1 is ENHRY, CDR2 SYGVKD. The CDR3 runs to 16 residues.

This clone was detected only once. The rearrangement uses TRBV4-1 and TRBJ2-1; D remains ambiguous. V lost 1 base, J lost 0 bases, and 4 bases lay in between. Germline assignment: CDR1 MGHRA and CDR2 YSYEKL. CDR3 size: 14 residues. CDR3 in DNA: TGCGCCAGCAGCCAAGGACACTCCTACAATGAGCAGTTCTTC. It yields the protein CASSQGHSYNEQFF.

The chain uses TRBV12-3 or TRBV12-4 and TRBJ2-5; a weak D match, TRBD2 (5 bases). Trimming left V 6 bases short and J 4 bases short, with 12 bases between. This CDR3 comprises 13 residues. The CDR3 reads CASSPLEGETQYF. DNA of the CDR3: TGTGCCAGCAGCCCGCTAGAGGGAGAGACCCAGTACTTC.

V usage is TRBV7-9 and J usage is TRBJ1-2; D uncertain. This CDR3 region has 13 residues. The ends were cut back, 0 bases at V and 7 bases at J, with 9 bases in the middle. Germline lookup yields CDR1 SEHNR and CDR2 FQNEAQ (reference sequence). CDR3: CASSLAYPGGYTF. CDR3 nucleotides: TGTGCCAGCAGCTTAGCTTATCCGGGTGGCTACACCTTC.

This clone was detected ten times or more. The CDR3 sequence: CASSLGGSNEQFF. The DNA of the CDR3 is TGTGCCAGCAGCTTAGGGGGATCCAATGAGCAGTTCTTC. The chain has TRBV7-8 and TRBJ2-1; no clear D. The CDR3 has 13 amino acids. Trimming left V 1 base short and J 6 bases short, with 7 bases between. Per germline, CDR1 SGHVS and CDR2 FQNEAQ.

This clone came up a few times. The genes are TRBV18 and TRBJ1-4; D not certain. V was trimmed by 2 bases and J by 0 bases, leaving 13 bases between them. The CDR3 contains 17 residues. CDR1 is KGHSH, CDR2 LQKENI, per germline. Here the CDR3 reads CASSPYSDGATNEKLFF. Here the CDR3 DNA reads TGTGCCAGCTCACCATACAGTGACGGGGCAACTAATGAAAAACTGTTTTTT.

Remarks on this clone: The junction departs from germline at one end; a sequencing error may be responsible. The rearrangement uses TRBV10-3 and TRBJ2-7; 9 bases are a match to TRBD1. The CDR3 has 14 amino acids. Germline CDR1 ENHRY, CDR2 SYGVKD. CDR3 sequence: CAISGGTGSSEQYF. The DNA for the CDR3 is TGTGCCATCAGCGGCGGGACAGGGTCCTCCGAGCAGTACTTC.

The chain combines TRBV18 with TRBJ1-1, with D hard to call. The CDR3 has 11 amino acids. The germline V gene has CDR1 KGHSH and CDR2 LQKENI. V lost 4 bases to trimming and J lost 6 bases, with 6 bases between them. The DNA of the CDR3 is TGTGCCAGCTCACAAACGGCTGAAGCTTTCTTT. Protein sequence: CASSQTAEAFF.

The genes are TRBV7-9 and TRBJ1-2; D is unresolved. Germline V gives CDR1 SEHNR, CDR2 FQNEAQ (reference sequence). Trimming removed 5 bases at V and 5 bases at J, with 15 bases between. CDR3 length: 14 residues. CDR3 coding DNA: TGTGCCAGCAGCGGACCTCCCACCCGGTATGGCTACACCTTC. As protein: CASSGPPTRYGYTF.

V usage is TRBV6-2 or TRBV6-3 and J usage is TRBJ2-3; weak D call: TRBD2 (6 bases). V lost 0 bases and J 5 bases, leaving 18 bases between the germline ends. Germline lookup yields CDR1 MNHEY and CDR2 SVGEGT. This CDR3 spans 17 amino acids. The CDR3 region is CASSYSRDLQRGDTQYF. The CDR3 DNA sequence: TGTGCCAGCAGTTACTCCCGGGACTTACAACGGGGAGATACGCAGTATTTT.

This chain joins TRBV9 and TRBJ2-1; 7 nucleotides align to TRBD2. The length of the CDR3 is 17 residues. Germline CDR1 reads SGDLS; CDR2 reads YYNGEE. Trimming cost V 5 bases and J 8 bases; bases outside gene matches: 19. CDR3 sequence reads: CASSEALWRENGDEQFF. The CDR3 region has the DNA TGTGCCAGCAGTGAGGCCCTATGGCGGGAGAACGGGGATGAGCAGTTCTTC.

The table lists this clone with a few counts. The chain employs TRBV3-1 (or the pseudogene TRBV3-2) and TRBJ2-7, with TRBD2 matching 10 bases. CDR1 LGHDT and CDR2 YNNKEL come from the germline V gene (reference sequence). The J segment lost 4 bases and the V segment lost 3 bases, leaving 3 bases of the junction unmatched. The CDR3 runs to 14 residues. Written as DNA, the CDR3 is TGTGCCAGCAGCCACACTAGCGGGACATACGAGCAGTACTTC. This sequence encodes CASSHTSGTYEQYF.

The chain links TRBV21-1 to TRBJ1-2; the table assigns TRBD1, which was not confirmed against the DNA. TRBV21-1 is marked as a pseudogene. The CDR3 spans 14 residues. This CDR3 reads CAENSLTYNYGYTF. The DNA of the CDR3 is TGTGCCGAGAACAGCCTCACCTATAACTATGGCTACACCTTC.

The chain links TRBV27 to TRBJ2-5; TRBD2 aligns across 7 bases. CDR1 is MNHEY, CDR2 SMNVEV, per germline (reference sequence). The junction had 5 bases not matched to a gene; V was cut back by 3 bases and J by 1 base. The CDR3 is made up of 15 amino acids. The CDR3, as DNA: TGTGCCAGCAGTTTGCGGGGGAGGTTCCAAGAGACCCAGTACTTC. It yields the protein CASSLRGRFQETQYF.